This TCR beta chain originates from a study of Graves' ophthalmopathy and Graves' hyperthyroidism. Investigators amplified TCR beta CDR3 regions from RNA transcripts. After a first-round RT-PCR with HTBI primers, a second-round multiplex PCR was run. Each CDR3 protein gets one entry after TCRdb re-called the multiplex PCR reads with MiXCR. The table records about 1.1 million distinct CDR3 sequences, 35% to 40% of them present only once. Study results and limitations: Thyroid clonotypes that were expanded above 0.001 frequency mostly also appeared in blood.

Hyperthyroidism was new, under 2 months, in patients aged 18 to 65. CDR3 length: 15 amino acids. Trimming removed 0 bases at V and 5 bases at J, with 13 bases between. CDR1 and CDR2 from the germline V gene are LGHNA and YSLEER. This clonotype was recorded many times. The antigen is unknown. The specimen was peripheral blood or thyroid tissue (not recorded which). The sequence derives from an adult man with Graves' hyperthyroidism. V is TRBV4-3 and J is TRBJ1-1, with D possibly matching TRBD1 (5 bases). CDR3 in amino acids: CASSQDMRGGTEAFF. In DNA form, the CDR3 reads TGCGCCAGCAGCCAAGACATGAGGGGAGGAACTGAAGCTTTCTTT.